The 21 T cell receptor beta chains reported below all come from one sample, sequenced in a study of early stage breast cancer tumors. This table comes from immunoSEQ multiplex PCR, and its TCRdb copy is limited to in-frame clones, with some not included. Here the sample spans around 78,000 clones, under 85% being singletons. The specimen was blood. The source is a person in their sixties with breast cancer.

The V call is TRBV5-8, the J call TRBJ2-7; D is possibly TRBD1 or TRBD2 (5 bases each). The CDR3 totals 13 residues. Germline V gene data show CDR1 as SGHTS and CDR2 as YDEGEE. V lost 8 bases to trimming and J lost 7 bases, with 19 bases between them. In DNA form, the CDR3 reads TGTGCCAGTTCGGGCCGGGACGGAGTTGAGCAGTACTTC. Translated: CASSGRDGVEQYF.

V and J are TRBV18 and TRBJ2-3; possibly TRBD2 for D (5 bases). Germline V gene lookup returns CDR1 KGHSH and CDR2 LQKENI. Trimming removed 3 bases from V and 1 base from J, with 11 bases in between. The CDR3 runs to 15 residues. CDR3 protein: CASSPTIGGTDTQYF. In nucleotides, the CDR3 is TGTGCCAGCTCACCGACCATCGGGGGCACAGATACGCAGTATTTT.

V gene TRBV30 combines with J gene TRBJ2-5, with 11 bases fitting TRBD2. The V gene's germline CDR1 is GTSNPN and CDR2 SVGIG (reference sequence). The CDR3 runs to 15 residues. Trimming removed 3 bases from V and 1 base from J; junction bases left unmatched: 4. CDR3 loop: CAWRSSGGIQETQYF. The CDR3 DNA follows: TGTGCCTGGAGGTCTAGCGGGGGGATCCAAGAGACCCAGTACTTC.

The chain carries TRBV19 and TRBJ2-7; TRBD1 aligns across 11 bases. This CDR3 is built from 15 residues. CDR1 is LNHDA and CDR2 is SQIVND in the germline V gene (reference sequence). V lost 6 bases and J lost 2; bases outside the gene matches: 6. CDR3 DNA: TGTGCCAGTAGGGGGACAGGGGGTAATCCCTACGAGCAGTACTTC. It yields the protein CASRGTGGNPYEQYF.

This chain connects TRBV29-1 to TRBJ1-1, with 8 bases fitting TRBD1. Germline loops: CDR1 SQVTM, CDR2 ANQGSEA. The V and J ends lost 4 bases and 5 bases, in that order; junction bases with no gene match: 6. This CDR3 contains 13 residues. The chain's CDR3 is CSVGGQGWTEAFF. CDR3 coding DNA: TGCAGCGTTGGTGGACAGGGCTGGACTGAAGCTTTCTTT.

CDR3 loop: CASSVQGPNEKLFF. The DNA for the CDR3 is TGTGCCAGCAGTGTACAGGGACCCAACGAAAAACTGTTTTTT. The gene calls are TRBV28 and TRBJ1-4; maybe TRBD1 (6 bases). Trimming took 5 bases from V and 8 from J, leaving 15 bases between them. Germline V gene lookup returns CDR1 MDHEN and CDR2 SYDVKM. This CDR3 spans 14 amino acids.

This rearrangement joins TRBV6-6 to TRBJ1-5; weak D call: TRBD1 (5 bases). V was pared by 2 bases and J by 3 bases, with 8 bases between. CDR1 MNHNY and CDR2 SVGAGI come from the germline V gene (reference sequence). The CDR3 loop spans 14 amino acids. CDR3 DNA sequence: TGTGCCAGCAGTTACGTGGGGCTCAATCAGCCCCAGCATTTT. Its translation: CASSYVGLNQPQHF.

V is TRBV11-3 and J is TRBJ2-4, with TRBD2 matching over 7 bases. The CDR3 runs to 13 residues. CDR1 SGHNT and CDR2 YENEEA come from the germline V gene. V dropped 2 bases and J dropped 7; count of bases not matched to a gene: 2. The CDR3 coding sequence is TGTGCCAGCAGCTTACAGGGAGGGAACATTCAGTACTTC. Translated, it gives CASSLQGGNIQYF.

J is TRBJ1-5 and V is TRBV5-1; TRBD1 agrees at 9 bases. J lost 0 bases, V lost 0 bases, and 4 bases had no gene match. Germline CDR1 is SGHRS and CDR2 is YFSETQ. The CDR3 runs 17 residues. CDR3 DNA: TGCGCCAGCAGCTTGGGGACAGGGGTTTCTAGCAATCAGCCCCAGCATTTT. Protein sequence: CASSLGTGVSSNQPQHF.

J is TRBJ1-2 and V is TRBV19, with 9 bases that match TRBD1. Trimming took 4 bases from V and 2 from J; bases not matched to a gene: 5. This CDR3 has 15 amino acids. Germline lookup yields CDR1 LNHDA and CDR2 SQIVND (reference sequence). CDR3 amino acids: CASSTGTGQNYGYTF. Here the CDR3 DNA reads TGTGCCAGTAGTACGGGGACAGGGCAAAACTATGGCTACACCTTC.

This clone showed up just a few times. The gene calls are TRBV19 and TRBJ1-4, with D maybe TRBD1 (5 bases). Germline V gene sequence: CDR1 LNHDA, CDR2 SQIVND (reference sequence). CDR3 length: 15 amino acids. The ends were cut back, 4 bases at V and 7 bases at J, with 16 bases in the middle. CDR3 amino acids: CASSTGPTYGEKLFF. The CDR3, as DNA: TGTGCCAGTAGTACGGGACCTACCTATGGTGAAAAACTGTTTTTT.

The rearrangement links TRBV21-1 to TRBJ2-1. TRBV21-1 constitutes a pseudogene. This CDR3 is 14 amino acids long. The CDR3: CASVPGDSYNEQFF. The CDR3 region has the DNA TGTGCCAGCGTTCCTGGGGATTCCTACAATGAGCAGTTCTTC.

The V gene is TRBV5-1, the J gene TRBJ2-5; 7 nucleotides align to TRBD1. The CDR3 contains 15 residues. Germline CDR1 reads SGHRS; CDR2 reads YFSETQ. The J segment lost 5 bases and the V segment lost 1 base, leaving 8 bases of the junction unmatched. The CDR3 sequence: CASSLMPGGVETQYF. In nucleotides, the CDR3 is TGCGCCAGCAGCTTGATGCCAGGGGGTGTGGAGACCCAGTACTTC.

There are a few counts of this clone. This sequence joins TRBV28 and TRBJ1-5, with no clear D. This CDR3 comprises 14 residues. Between the trimmed V and J ends, which lost 11 bases and 7 bases, there was a span of 21 bases. Germline CDR1 is MDHEN and CDR2 is SYDVKM. CDR3 nucleotide sequence: TGTGCCTGGTCAGCGGGCGGGTCCATCCAGCCCCAGCATTTT. Protein product: CAWSAGGSIQPQHF.

This chain joins TRBV6-6 and TRBJ2-1; TRBD2 agrees at 16 bases. There are 15 residues in the CDR3. Germline CDR1 MNHNY, CDR2 SVGAGI (reference sequence). V gave up 2 bases and J gave up 13 bases; unmatched junction bases: 5. Written as DNA, the CDR3 is TGTGCCAGCAGTTACGGGACTAGCGGGGGGGCGGAACAGTTCTTC. Translation: CASSYGTSGGAEQFF.

This clone appeared a few times. The chain couples TRBV28 to TRBJ1-1; D uncertain. CDR1 MDHEN and CDR2 SYDVKM come from the germline V gene. Between the trimmed V and J ends, which lost 3 bases and 5 bases, there was a span of 10 bases. CDR3 length: 13 amino acids. The CDR3 DNA follows: TGTGCCAGCAGTTTGGGGTTGGGTACTGAAGCTTTCTTT. The encoded protein is CASSLGLGTEAFF.

This clone was observed a handful of times. The CDR3 coding sequence is TGTGCCAGCACGGACAGGGGGTACGAGCAGTACTTC. This sequence encodes CASTDRGYEQYF. The chain links TRBV27 to TRBJ2-7, with 10 bases lining up with TRBD1. This CDR3 contains 12 residues. J was trimmed by 4 bases and V by 7 bases; bases with no gene match: 1. In germline, CDR1 is MNHEY, CDR2 SMNVEV (reference sequence).

The chain combines TRBV15 with TRBJ2-7; 9 nucleotides match TRBD2. V lost 0 bases, J lost 4 bases, and 10 bases stayed unmatched. This CDR3 is 17 amino acids long. The germline gives CDR1 LNHNV, CDR2 YYDKDF (reference sequence). CDR3 DNA sequence: TGTGCCACCAGCAGAGATGGAGTGGGTAGCGGGAGTTACGAGCAGTACTTC. Its protein is CATSRDGVGSGSYEQYF.

The chain uses TRBV6-1 and TRBJ1-5, with 7 bases matching TRBD1. The germline V gene encodes CDR1 MNHNS and CDR2 SASEGT. The CDR3 length is 15 residues. V lost 4 bases to trimming and J lost 0 bases; unmatched junction nucleotides: 3. DNA for the CDR3: TGTGCCAGCAGTGCAGGGGGGGGTAGCAATCAGCCCCAGCATTTT. The encoded protein is CASSAGGGSNQPQHF.

V and J are TRBV19 and TRBJ2-3; 7 bases match TRBD1. The CDR3 covers 15 residues. Germline CDR1 LNHDA, CDR2 SQIVND (reference sequence). V was pared by 5 bases and J by 2 bases, with 7 bases of the junction left unmatched. The CDR3, as DNA: TGTGCCAGTAGTCCCAAGGGGGCCTACACAGATACGCAGTATTTT. Its translation: CASSPKGAYTDTQYF. The full variable domain, rest sourced from reference TRBV19 and TRBJ2-3, is DGGITQSPKYLFRKEGQNVTLSCEQNLNHDAMYWYRQDPGQGLRLIYYSQIVNDFQKGDIAEGYSVSREKKESFPLTVTSAQKNPTAFYLCASSPKGAYTDTQYFGPGTRLTVL.

This clone was seen a handful of times. This chain links TRBV10-1 with TRBJ1-2; 7 bases line up with TRBD1. The junction had 12 bases not matched to a gene; V was cut back by 0 bases and J by 8 bases. The CDR3 is 16 amino acids. In germline, CDR1 is WNHNN, CDR2 SYGVQD (reference sequence). CDR3 sequence: CASSESTGSQATGYTF. The CDR3 DNA reads as TGCGCCAGCAGTGAGTCGACAGGGTCCCAGGCGACGGGCTACACCTTC.